This TCR beta chain stems from a study of identical twins. Findings of the study overall: Among out-of-frame alpha sequences shared by twins, low generation probability occurred in excess. Clonotypes of the beta chain that were abundant in cord blood carried fewer insertions (memory repertoires showed none).

This clonotype came up a few times. No antigen is known for it. TCRdb recomputed calls from the 5' RACE reads with MiXCR, one row per CDR3 protein. Here the sample spans roughly 490,000 distinct CDR3 sequences, about 13% being singletons. V shed 10 bases and J 0 bases; nucleotides not matched to a gene: 7. Germline lookup yields CDR1 MNHEY and CDR2 SVGEGT. The CDR3 covers 14 residues. In addition, the sample was reused for a study of yellow fever vaccine responses in identical twins.

The chain joins TRBV6-2 or TRBV6-3 to TRBJ2-3; 7 bases fit TRBD2. This TCR came from a woman under 30 in good health. The sample comprised CD4+ T cells sorted from blood. Here the CDR3 reads CATERGASTDTQYF. The CDR3 DNA sequence: TGTGCCACCGAGCGGGGAGCTAGCACAGATACGCAGTATTTT.